Following are 18 T cell receptor beta chains from one sample sequenced in a study of cytomegalovirus exposure and HLA in healthy donors. Sequencing used immunoSEQ multiplex PCR; TCRdb keeps in-frame clones, though not all of them. The sample carries over 200,000 clones, about 90% recorded once. The sample was PBMCs. All receptors derive from a woman aged 18-29 years in good health and CMV-seronegative.

The chain is built from TRBV27 and TRBJ2-2; no reliable D call. The CDR3 is made up of 15 amino acids. Germline V gene lookup returns CDR1 MNHEY and CDR2 SMNVEV (reference sequence). Trimming took off 5 bases at V and 0 bases at J, with 10 bases between the two ends. CDR3 nucleotides: TGTGCCAGCAGTGTAGAGCCCGCGAACACCGGGGAGCTGTTTTTT. Amino acid sequence: CASSVEPANTGELFF.

The chain uses TRBV5-1 and TRBJ2-1; 7 nucleotides agree with TRBD1. CDR1 and CDR2 from the germline V gene are SGHRS and YFSETQ. The CDR3 is 14 amino acids. The V gene end was trimmed by 4 bases and the J gene end by 7 bases; junction bases not matched to a gene: 8. The CDR3 region has the DNA TGCGCCAGCAGCCTGCAGGGGGACCTAAATGAGCAGTTCTTC. Translation: CASSLQGDLNEQFF.

The V and J genes are TRBV4-1 and TRBJ1-1; no clear D. Germline V gene data show CDR1 as MGHRA and CDR2 as YSYEKL. Trimming took 4 bases from V and 1 from J, leaving 7 bases between them. CDR3 length: 13 residues. The CDR3 nucleotides are TGCGCCAGCAGCCGGCAAAGGAACACTGAAGCTTTCTTT. Protein sequence: CASSRQRNTEAFF.

In this sample, this clone turned up a few times. This rearrangement joins TRBV7-8 to TRBJ2-7; D is perhaps TRBD1 (6 bases). CDR1 and CDR2 from the germline V gene are SGHVS and FQNEAQ. The CDR3 contains 14 residues. The germline V and J ends were trimmed by 4 bases and 3 bases, with 13 bases remaining between them. This CDR3 is CASSWDTGNYEQYF. Written as DNA, the CDR3 is TGTGCCAGCAGCTGGGACACCGGGAACTACGAGCAGTACTTC.

The chain is built from TRBV10-3 and TRBJ2-7; TRBD2 matches at 15 bases. This CDR3 is built from 19 residues. The germline gives CDR1 ENHRY, CDR2 SYGVKD. The ends lost 2 bases at V and 3 bases at J; junction bases unmatched: 11. CDR3 nucleotides: TGTGCCATCAGTGAGCCCGAGACCTGGACTAGCGGGAGGGTCTACGAGCAGTACTTC. This encodes CAISEPETWTSGRVYEQYF.

V gene TRBV5-1 combines with J gene TRBJ1-2, with no clear D. Trimming left V 0 bases short and J 3 bases short, with 9 bases between. Germline CDR1 SGHRS, CDR2 YFSETQ. The CDR3 extends over 14 amino acids. CDR3 coding DNA: TGCGCCAGCAGCTTGGGAGGAGGCTACTATGGCTACACCTTC. It is translated as CASSLGGGYYGYTF.

The CDR3 DNA follows: TGCAGCGTTGAAGCTGCAGTGAACACCGGGGAGCTGTTTTTT. It yields the protein CSVEAAVNTGELFF. The rearrangement uses TRBV29-1 and TRBJ2-2, with no clear D. V dropped 1 base and J dropped 1 base, with 7 bases sitting between them. Germline CDR1 and CDR2: SQVTM and ANQGSEA. This CDR3 region has 14 residues.

This chain uses TRBV5-6 with TRBJ2-7, with 9 bases fitting TRBD2. This CDR3 has 15 residues. CDR1 is SGHDT, CDR2 YYEEEE, per germline. The junction had 5 bases not matched to a gene; V was cut back by 2 bases and J by 2 bases. This CDR3 is CASSFMTSGAYEQYF. The CDR3 nucleotides read TGTGCCAGCAGCTTTATGACTAGCGGAGCCTACGAGCAGTACTTC.

This clone appeared a few times. V usage is TRBV2 and J usage is TRBJ1-4, with a tentative D call TRBD1 (6 bases). V lost 6 bases, J lost 8 bases, and 19 bases lay in between. CDR1 SNHLY and CDR2 FYNNEI come from the germline V gene. The CDR3 extends over 15 amino acids. Here the CDR3 reads CASSGPRTVREKLFF. The CDR3 DNA sequence: TGTGCCAGCAGCGGGCCCCGGACAGTTCGGGAAAAACTGTTTTTT.

This clone was detected only once. The chain carries TRBV11-2 and TRBJ1-2, with 10 positions matching TRBD1. The germline gives CDR1 SGHAT, CDR2 FQNNGV. V gave up 6 bases and J gave up 7 bases; unmatched junction bases: 11. This CDR3 region has 15 residues. The CDR3 protein is CASRLLTGQGIGYTF. DNA for the CDR3: TGTGCCAGCAGATTGTTGACGGGACAGGGGATTGGCTACACCTTC. The variable domain in full, with the rest retrieved from reference TRBV11-2 and TRBJ1-2, is EAGVAQSPRYKIIEKRQSVAFWCNPISGHATLYWYQQILGQGPKLLIQFQNNGVVDDSQLPKDRFSAERLKGVDSTLKIQPAKLEDSAVYLCASRLLTGQGIGYTFGSGTRLTVV.

The chain joins TRBV7-6 to TRBJ2-3, with D possibly TRBD2 on 6 matching bases. The germline V and J ends were trimmed by 4 bases and 2 bases, with 25 bases remaining between them. The CDR3 extends over 19 amino acids. Germline values: CDR1 SGHVS, CDR2 FNYEAQ. The CDR3 DNA is TGTGCCAGCAGCTATGACCCCGACGCGACTAGAGGCCACACAGATACGCAGTATTTT. Translation: CASSYDPDATRGHTDTQYF.

This clone was picked up a small number of times. The chain couples TRBV7-2 to TRBJ2-7; D gene uncertain. Deletions cut 4 bases from V and 0 bases from J, with 7 bases between. The CDR3 consists of 13 residues. Germline V lookup: CDR1 SGHTA, CDR2 FQGNSA. The CDR3 spells CASSSGPSYEQYF. The CDR3 DNA is TGTGCCAGCAGCTCTGGGCCCTCCTACGAGCAGTACTTC.

The chain combines TRBV5-1 with TRBJ2-5; 14 bases match TRBD2. V dropped 4 bases and J dropped 5; count of bases not matched to a gene: 4. The CDR3 runs 15 residues. CDR1 and CDR2 from the germline V gene are SGHRS and YFSETQ. CDR3 loop: CASSETSGRAETQYF. The CDR3 DNA is TGCGCCAGCAGCGAGACTAGCGGGAGGGCGGAGACCCAGTACTTC.

The chain is built from TRBV9 and TRBJ2-6; no definite D call. Deletions cut 0 bases from V and 0 bases from J, with 13 bases between. The CDR3 sequence is 18 residues long. The germline V gene encodes CDR1 SGDLS and CDR2 YYNGEE. The CDR3, as DNA: TGTGCCAGCAGCGTAGTGGTTGACTCGGGCTCTGGGGCCAACGTCCTGACTTTC. It codes for CASSVVVDSGSGANVLTF.

The chain carries TRBV4-2 and TRBJ2-1; 9 nucleotides line up with TRBD1. From germline, CDR1 is LGHNA and CDR2 YNFKEQ. The CDR3 sequence is 18 residues long. V lost 0 bases and J lost 8; bases outside the gene matches: 14. The CDR3 bases are TGTGCCAGCAGCCAAGACCTCTTTCCCGGGACAGGGAACGATGAGCAGTTCTTC. Its translation: CASSQDLFPGTGNDEQFF.

V and J are TRBV2 and TRBJ2-5, with 15 bases aligning to TRBD2. The CDR3 contains 14 residues. Germline V lookup: CDR1 SNHLY, CDR2 FYNNEI. V was clipped by 11 bases and J by 5 bases; unmatched bases: 6. The CDR3 DNA is TGTGCCGGACTAGCGGGAGGGTTTTGGGAGACCCAGTACTTC. As protein: CAGLAGGFWETQYF. The whole variable domain, filled in from reference TRBV2 and TRBJ2-5, reads EPEVTQTPSHQVTQMGQEVILRCVPISNHLYFYWYRQILGQKVEFLVSFYNNEISEKSEIFDDQFSVERPDGSNFTLKIRSTKLEDSAMYFCAGLAGGFWETQYFGPGTRLLVL.

The CDR3, as DNA: TGTGCCAGCAGCCAGGGCGGTGAGACCCAGTACTTC. Translated, it gives CASSQGGETQYF. The V and J genes are TRBV5-4 and TRBJ2-5, with D maybe TRBD1 (5 bases). The CDR3 length is 12 residues. Trimming stripped 4 bases from V and 5 bases from J, with 9 bases between. The germline CDR1 and CDR2 sequences are SGHNT and YYREEE (reference sequence). Drawing the rest from reference TRBV5-4 and TRBJ2-5, the complete variable domain is ETGVTQSPTHLIKTRGQQVTLRCSSQSGHNTVSWYQQALGQGPQFIFQYYREEENGRGNFPPRFSGLQFPNYSSELNVNALELDDSALYLCASSQGGETQYFGPGTRLLVL.

The J gene is TRBJ1-2, the V gene TRBV28; 9 bases are shared with TRBD1. This CDR3 is 15 amino acids long. CDR1 and CDR2 (germline): MDHEN, SYDVKM. Trimming removed 5 bases from V and 4 bases from J; junction bases left unmatched: 8. The CDR3 DNA reads as TGTGCCAGCAGTGTCCCGGGACAGGGTGCCTATGGCTACACCTTC. This translates into CASSVPGQGAYGYTF.